This entry lists 12 T cell receptor beta chains sequenced from one sample in a study of T cell responses to AZD1222 COVID-19 vaccine (dated by TCRdb to the early 2020s). Libraries were made using the immunoSEQ multiplex PCR assay. Imported from immuneACCESS, the table was reduced by TCRdb to in-frame sequences with V and J called. These copies leave out some clones; in studies compared against another copy, an unresolved V gene accounts for under half, and the cause of the remainder is not known. Within this sample are approximately 110,000 clones, with roughly nine tenths of them counted one time only. The top ten clones comprise roughly 4.5% of the sample. The intended sense of this specimen's time point label: baseline before first vaccination. The sample in question was peripheral blood, obtained on day 0 of AZD1222 vaccination. The receptors were sampled from an adult in good health.

This clone has only one observation. The V and J genes are TRBV6-5 and TRBJ2-5, with D possibly being TRBD2 (6 bases). Germline V gene sequence: CDR1 MNHEY, CDR2 SVGAGI. This CDR3 contains 15 residues. Trimming left V 6 bases short and J 2 bases short, with 16 bases between. CDR3 in DNA: TGTGCCAGCAGAAGAACCGGGACTTTGCAAGAGACCCAGTACTTC. This translates into CASRRTGTLQETQYF.

This chain links TRBV4-1 with TRBJ1-4; D may be TRBD1 (5 bases). This CDR3 has 16 amino acids. Trimming left V 4 bases short and J 5 bases short, with 17 bases between. Germline CDR1 MGHRA, CDR2 YSYEKL. In DNA, the CDR3 is TGCGCCAGCAGCCCCCCTGGACCGGGGGGGAATGAAAAACTGTTTTTT. Translation: CASSPPGPGGNEKLFF.

The chain joins TRBV2 to TRBJ1-4; D gene unclear. Trimming removed 2 bases at V and 5 bases at J, with 12 bases between. The V gene's germline CDR1 is SNHLY and CDR2 FYNNEI. The CDR3 is 15 amino acids. CDR3 nucleotide sequence: TGTGCCAGCAGTGAAAGCCGGAGAGAAAATGAAAAACTGTTTTTT. Protein sequence: CASSESRRENEKLFF.

This rearrangement joins TRBV3-1 (or the pseudogene TRBV3-2) to TRBJ1-1; TRBD1 agrees at 8 bases. The V segment lost 6 bases and the J segment 6 bases; nucleotides outside the gene matches: 9. Germline lookup yields CDR1 LGHDT and CDR2 YNNKEL (reference sequence). The CDR3 is 14 residues long. The chain's CDR3 is CASRAQGGTSEAFF. The CDR3, as DNA: TGTGCCAGCAGAGCACAGGGGGGAACGTCTGAAGCTTTCTTT.

The chain is built from TRBV19 and TRBJ1-2, with TRBD1 matching 8 bases. Germline CDR1 and CDR2: LNHDA and SQIVND (reference sequence). The CDR3 extends over 12 amino acids. V was clipped by 7 bases and J by 8 bases; unmatched bases: 6. The CDR3 DNA follows: TGTGCCAGTACCTCGGACAGGGAAGGCTACACCTTC. Amino acid sequence: CASTSDREGYTF.

Sample share makes this clone medium-sized (0.01 to 0.1%). V usage is TRBV28 and J usage is TRBJ1-2; TRBD1 matches 7 bases. Per germline, CDR1 MDHEN and CDR2 SYDVKM. Trimming removed 6 bases from V and 4 bases from J; junction bases left unmatched: 8. The CDR3 has 14 residues. The CDR3 DNA is TGTGCCAGCAGAAAGTCAGGGACAGTCTATGGCTACACCTTC. This encodes CASRKSGTVYGYTF.

The chain recombines TRBV28 with TRBJ2-1; D gene ambiguous. V was trimmed by 4 bases and J by 6 bases, leaving 7 bases between them. Germline V gives CDR1 MDHEN, CDR2 SYDVKM. CDR3 size: 12 residues. CDR3 coding DNA: TGTGCCAGCAGTTCCTGGAGCAATGAGCAGTTCTTC. Its protein product is CASSSWSNEQFF.

The chain has TRBV15 and TRBJ2-7, with D unclear. V was clipped by 1 base and J by 6 bases, with 7 bases between them. The CDR3 is made up of 12 amino acids. Germline V gene sequence: CDR1 LNHNV, CDR2 YYDKDF (reference sequence). CDR3 sequence: CATSRGWGEQYF. In DNA form, the CDR3 reads TGTGCCACCAGCAGAGGGTGGGGCGAGCAGTACTTC.

This chain uses TRBV24-1 with TRBJ2-1; tentative D call: TRBD2 (7 bases). V was cut by 3 bases and J by 1 base, with 15 bases left in between. The CDR3 spans 17 residues. Germline loops: CDR1 KGHDR, CDR2 SFDVKD. This CDR3 reads CATSDGGLADSYNEQFF. Written as DNA, the CDR3 is TGTGCCACCAGTGATGGGGGGCTAGCGGATTCCTACAATGAGCAGTTCTTC.

In DNA, the CDR3 is TGTGCCAGCAGTTCCCCGGAGGCAGGTGGCTACACCTTC. This sequence encodes CASSSPEAGGYTF. The chain recombines TRBV6-5 with TRBJ1-2, with D unclear. Trimming cost V 4 bases and J 7 bases, with 13 bases left between them. Germline V gene data show CDR1 as MNHEY and CDR2 as SVGAGI. The CDR3 has 13 amino acids.

CDR3 sequence reads: CATSREAGDSHEQYF. CDR3 in DNA: TGTGCCACCAGCAGAGAGGCAGGGGATAGTCACGAGCAGTACTTC. The chain is built from TRBV15 and TRBJ2-7; possible D gene TRBD1, 6 bases. The CDR3 sequence is 15 residues long. Per the germline V gene, CDR1 is LNHNV and CDR2 is YYDKDF (reference sequence). Trimming removed 0 bases at V and 5 bases at J, with 14 bases between.

This chain joins TRBV19 and TRBJ2-7; D assignment may be TRBD1 or TRBD2 (5 bases each). The CDR3 is made up of 12 amino acids. Germline CDR1 and CDR2: LNHDA and SQIVND (reference sequence). The V end was cut by 3 bases, the J end by 6 bases, with 9 bases between. Here the CDR3 DNA reads TGTGCCAGTAGTATCCAGGGACGCGAGCAGTACTTC. Its protein is CASSIQGREQYF.